This T cell receptor beta chain stems from a study of tumor-infiltrating lymphocytes in primary liver carcinoma. Study-level background: Patients included men and women of 30 to 69 years. Yields of productive TCRbeta reads ranged from roughly 3.65 to 7.13 million per sample and were similar across tissue types.

There are 14 residues in the CDR3. Trimming took 4 bases from V and 5 from J; bases not matched to a gene: 8. CDR1 SQVTM and CDR2 ANQGSEA come from the germline V gene. Blood RNA came from unsorted whole blood; germline DNA was also extracted. Prior to the surgical procedure, about 4 milliliters of peripheral blood were collected. From approximately 530 ng of total RNA, TCR beta-specific cDNA was reverse-transcribed using a constant-region primer. Slightly modified ARM-PCR, run as three nested multiplex PCR rounds, produced the TCR beta libraries. Rounds one and two of PCR, each of roughly 10 cycles, were primed with TRBV1-TRBV30 forward primers and a C-beta reverse primer. TCRdb itself ran the multiplex PCR reads through MiXCR, one entry per CDR3 protein. The data contain 310,000 or so distinct CDR3 sequences, around three fifths of them singletons. In its sample, this clonotype was seen many times.

This TCR derives from a man in his forties or fifties with primary liver carcinoma and hepatitis B virus infection. Sample: peripheral blood. V is TRBV29-1 and J is TRBJ2-4; 7 nucleotides agree with TRBD1. The CDR3 region has the DNA TGCAGCGTTGTAGGGGGACAGTTCCAAAACATTCAGTACTTC. It encodes CSVVGGQFQNIQYF.